A selection of T cell receptor beta chains follows, all from one sample in a study of OX40 agonist ivuxolimab in advanced cancers. Clones were sequenced by immunoSEQ multiplex PCR, and TCRdb holds only the in-frame ones, with some missing. The sample has about 45,000 clones, 80% to 90% seen once. The specimen was CD4+ or CD8+ T cells sorted from blood, collected in a trial of the OX40 agonist ivuxolimab. Receptors originate from an adult with an advanced solid tumor such as melanoma, head and neck, liver or kidney cancer. The CDR3 runs from the conserved cysteine through the conserved F or W. The order of the fields is V gene, CDR3 length, clone size, D gene, J gene, CDR3 protein, CDR3 DNA. The D gene is left open where the match is weak. Clone size, where shown, is once, few, many, or a class for clones that have expanded.

TRBV7-8,18,NA,NA,TRBJ1-5,CASSLEAGRAYSNQPQHF,TGTGCCAGCAGCTTAGAGGCAGGGCGGGCTTATAGCAATCAGCCCCAGCATTTT
TRBV6-1,11,NA,NA,TRBJ2-1,CASSDGGASVF,TGTGCCAGCAGTGATGGGGGGGCCTCGGTCTTC
TRBV29-1,10,NA,NA,TRBJ1-2,CSVGGNGYTF,TGCAGCGTTGGAGGGAATGGCTACACCTTC
TRBV10-3,13,NA,TRBD1,TRBJ1-2,CAIDPGGSYGYTF,TGTGCCATCGACCCAGGGGGCAGCTATGGCTACACCTTC
TRBV5-6,17,once,TRBD1,TRBJ1-5,CASSSGQGLYSNQPQHF,TGTGCCAGCAGCTCCGGACAGGGGCTTTATAGCAATCAGCCCCAGCATTTT
TRBV30,18,NA,NA,TRBJ2-2,CAWSVLNKETSDKGSCFF,NA
TRBV6-1,15,NA,TRBD2,TRBJ2-7,CASSEWAGGSYEQYF,TGTGCCAGCAGTGAATGGGCGGGGGGGTCCTACGAGCAGTACTTC
TRBV15,13,NA,NA,TRBJ2-3,CATSRIKSDTQYF,TGTGCCACCAGCAGAATTAAGTCGGATACGCAGTATTTT
TRBV7-2,13,NA,NA,TRBJ1-2,CASSLGGNYGYTF,TGTGCCAGCAGCTTAGGGGGGAACTATGGCTACACCTTC
TRBV19,17,once,TRBD1,TRBJ1-5,CASSLLYPGTAHQPQHF,TGTGCCAGTAGTCTTCTTTACCCCGGGACAGCACATCAGCCCCAGCATTTT
TRBV10-1,14,NA,NA,TRBJ1-6,CASSEGPYNSPLHF,TGCGCCAGCAGTGAGGGACCTTATAATTCACCCCTCCACTTT
TRBV5-4,17,NA,TRBD2,TRBJ2-1,CASILWPGTSGHNEQFF,TGTGCCAGCATCCTGTGGCCTGGGACTAGCGGTCATAATGAGCAGTTCTTC
TRBV6-6,16,NA,TRBD1,TRBJ2-2,CASSPTDRQNTGELFF,TGTGCCAGCAGTCCCACGGACAGGCAGAACACCGGGGAGCTGTTTTTT
TRBV6-1,14,NA,NA,TRBJ2-1,CASQGVDFYNEQFF,TGTGCCAGCCAAGGGGTAGATTTCTACAATGAGCAGTTCTTC
TRBV6-5,15,NA,TRBD2,TRBJ2-7,CASGRLADVSYEQYF,TGTGCCAGCGGTAGACTAGCGGACGTTTCCTACGAGCAGTACTTC
TRBV10-3,13,NA,TRBD1,TRBJ2-7,CAIGGTGAGEQYF,TGTGCCATCGGAGGGACAGGGGCGGGCGAGCAGTACTTC
TRBV2,13,NA,NA,TRBJ2-4,CASRAEWENIQYF,TGTGCCAGCCGGGCGGAGTGGGAAAACATTCAGTACTTC
TRBV27,14,once,NA,TRBJ2-6,CASSLNSGANVLTF,TGTGCCAGCAGTTTGAACTCTGGGGCCAACGTCCTGACTTTC
TRBV6-1,13,NA,NA,TRBJ1-1,CASKQSLGVGAFF,TGTGCCAGCAAGCAGTCCTTAGGGGTGGGCGCTTTCTTT
TRBV6-5,14,NA,NA,TRBJ1-6,CASSELAGSSPLHF,TGTGCCAGCAGTGAACTCGCAGGGTCCTCACCCCTCCACTTT
TRBV7-8,15,NA,TRBD2,TRBJ2-7,CASSPTPGLDYEQYF,TGTGCCAGCAGTCCCACCCCGGGACTAGACTACGAGCAGTACTTC